This T cell receptor (beta chain) comes out of a study of identical twins. Study-level findings and limits: Conclusions relied on cross-sectional statistical analysis, not following the same donors.

This clonotype turned up a few times. Antigen unknown. J was trimmed by 7 bases and V by 4 bases; bases with no gene match: 9. This CDR3 has 16 amino acids. The germline V gene encodes CDR1 MGHDK and CDR2 SYGVNS. TCRdb re-analysed the 5' RACE reads in MiXCR, keeping a single row per CDR3 protein. The repertoire includes around 1.7 million distinct CDR3 sequences, 25% to 35% of them detected once, and roughly 0.3% sits in the top ten. The gene calls are TRBV25-1 and TRBJ1-6; 8 bases are shared with TRBD1. The origin of this receptor is a newborn girl in good health. Sequencing was performed on cord blood. The CDR3 reads CASSGRRQGRNSPLHF. CDR3 coding DNA: TGTGCCAGCAGTGGTAGAAGACAGGGGAGAAATTCACCCCTCCACTTT.